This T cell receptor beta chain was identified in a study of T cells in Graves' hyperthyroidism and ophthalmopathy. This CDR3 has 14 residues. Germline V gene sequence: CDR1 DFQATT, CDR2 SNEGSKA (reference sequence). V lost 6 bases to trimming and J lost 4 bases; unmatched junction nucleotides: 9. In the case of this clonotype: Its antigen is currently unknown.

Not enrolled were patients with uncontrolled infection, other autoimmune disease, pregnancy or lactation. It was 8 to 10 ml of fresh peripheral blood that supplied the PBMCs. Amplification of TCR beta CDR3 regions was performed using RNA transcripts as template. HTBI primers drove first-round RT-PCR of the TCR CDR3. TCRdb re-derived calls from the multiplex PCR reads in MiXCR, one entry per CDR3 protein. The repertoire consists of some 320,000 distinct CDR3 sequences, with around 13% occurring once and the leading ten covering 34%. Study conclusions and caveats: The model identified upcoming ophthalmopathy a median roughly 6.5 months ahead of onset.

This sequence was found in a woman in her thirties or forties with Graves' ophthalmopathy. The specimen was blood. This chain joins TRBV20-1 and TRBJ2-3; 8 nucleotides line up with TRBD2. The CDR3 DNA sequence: TGCAGTGCCACGGCGGGACTAGGCGCAGATACGCAGTATTTT. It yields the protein CSATAGLGADTQYF.